Shown below are 8 T cell receptor beta chains from a single sample sequenced in a study of blood T cell repertoires in COVID-19. Assay used: immunoSEQ multiplex PCR; TCRdb lists only in-frame clones, some missing. The table includes roughly 200,000 clones, about 83% detected once. The specimen sequenced was PBMCs or T cells enriched from blood (not recorded which). These receptors were collected from a man aged 35-49 years with acute COVID-19.

The CDR3 nucleotides are TGTGCCAGCAGTTACGGCCCCCTAGACAGTACAAGCAATCAGCCCCAGCATTTT. Translating it yields CASSYGPLDSTSNQPQHF. The chain employs TRBV6-2 or TRBV6-3 and TRBJ1-5; a possible D gene is TRBD1 (5 bases). The CDR3 runs to 18 residues. V lost 2 bases and J 1 base, leaving 18 bases between the germline ends. The germline gives CDR1 MNHEY, CDR2 SVGEGT.

V gene TRBV27 combines with J gene TRBJ1-6; possible D gene TRBD1, 5 bases. The CDR3 runs to 13 residues. The V gene lost 4 bases and the J gene lost 10 bases, with 11 bases spanning the gap. Germline V CDR1 and CDR2: MNHEY, SMNVEV (reference sequence). This chain's CDR3 is CASSWRRGSPLHF. CDR3 bases: TGTGCCAGCAGTTGGAGGAGGGGATCACCCCTCCACTTT.

The genes are TRBV11-3 and TRBJ2-1, with D maybe TRBD1 (6 bases). The CDR3 loop spans 15 amino acids. V was shortened by 4 bases and J by 8 bases, with 18 bases between the two germline ends. Germline CDR1 SGHNT, CDR2 YENEEA. The CDR3 DNA is TGTGCCAGCAGCTCATCAGGGGTTGTAGGCGATGAGCAGTTCTTC. This codes for CASSSSGVVGDEQFF.

This clone was observed once. V usage is TRBV6-6 and J usage is TRBJ2-1; D remains unclear. The CDR3 loop spans 11 amino acids. The V end lost 8 bases, the J end lost 8 bases, and 10 bases lay between the germline ends. Germline CDR1 and CDR2: MNHNY and SVGAGI (reference sequence). CDR3 DNA: TGTGCCAGCGGGCCCGCCTATGAGCAGTTCTTC. Protein: CASGPAYEQFF.

The J gene is TRBJ2-3, the V gene TRBV4-2, with TRBD2 identical over 8 bases. Germline CDR1 is LGHNA and CDR2 is YNFKEQ. The V gene end was trimmed by 2 bases and the J gene end by 0 bases; junction bases not matched to a gene: 1. The CDR3 contains 15 residues. CDR3 DNA sequence: TGTGCCAGCAGCCAACGGACTAGCAGCACAGATACGCAGTATTTT. It is translated as CASSQRTSSTDTQYF.

The chain combines TRBV5-6 with TRBJ2-3, with 9 positions matching TRBD1. CDR1 is SGHDT and CDR2 is YYEEEE in the germline V gene. V lost 5 bases, J lost 5 bases, and 12 bases stayed unmatched. This CDR3 spans 16 amino acids. The CDR3: CASRVGTGLFGDTQYF. Written as DNA, the CDR3 is TGTGCCAGCAGGGTCGGGACAGGGTTGTTTGGAGATACGCAGTATTTT. Full variable domain (outside the CDR3, taken from reference TRBV5-6 and TRBJ2-3): DAGVTQSPTHLIKTRGQQVTLRCSPKSGHDTVSWYQQALGQGPQFIFQYYEEEERQRGNFPDRFSGHQFPNYSSELNVNALLLGDSALYLCASRVGTGLFGDTQYFGPGTRLTVL.

CDR3 protein: CASSVGQGAFAGELFF. As DNA, the CDR3 is TGTGCCAGCAGCGTAGGACAGGGGGCTTTTGCCGGGGAGCTGTTTTTT. The genes are TRBV9 and TRBJ2-2; 10 bases align to TRBD1. The CDR3 sequence is 16 residues long. With 0 bases clipped from V and 6 bases from J, the junction kept 5 bases outside the gene matches. Germline V gene data show CDR1 as SGDLS and CDR2 as YYNGEE.

J is TRBJ2-3 and V is TRBV7-9; unclear D gene. V shed 2 bases and J shed 0 bases, with 9 bases lying between them. The CDR3 is made up of 15 amino acids. The germline V gene has CDR1 SEHNR and CDR2 FQNEAQ (reference sequence). The CDR3 region has the DNA TGTGCCAGCAGCTTAAAAGATAGTAGCACAGATACGCAGTATTTT. Protein sequence: CASSLKDSSTDTQYF.